The TCR beta chain described here comes from a study of vaccination and CD4 T cells after COVID-19. Study-wide findings and caveats: The median SARS-CoV-2-reactive clonotype number increased from roughly 21 to 40, without statistical significance.

This CDR3 contains 15 residues. The trim removed 3 bases at V and 3 bases at J, leaving 7 bases unmatched. Germline loops: CDR1 SGHTA, CDR2 FQGNSA. This clonotype is medium-sized by share. Its antigen is still unknown. With the Oncomine TCR Beta short-read assay, DNA from cultured CD4+ T cells was sequenced. The authors extracted genomic DNA from cultured CD4+ T cells. MiXCR was run by TCRdb on the PCR reads, yielding one entry per CDR3 protein. The table lists under 20,000 distinct CDR3 sequences, 55% to 85% of them singletons. Treatment specified: 10-day PBMC culture with coronavirus spike peptide pools or control peptides (ViraFEST assay). After expanding antigen-specific T cells with peptide pools, ViraFEST sequenced their TCRs. Cultures of PBMCs, a few million per well, were set up with roughly 9.1 IU/ml IL-2 and about 10 ug/ml peptide pools.

Sequencing was done on a sample of CD4+ T cells from blood, cultured in vitro. This TCR was recovered from a human donor who had recovered from COVID-19. This chain links TRBV7-2 with TRBJ2-7, with 8 bases identical to TRBD1. The CDR3 DNA is TGTGCCAGCAGCTTCGCAGGGGGCCTAGGCTACGAGCAGTACTTC. It specifies CASSFAGGLGYEQYF. The full variable domain, with the rest looked up from reference TRBV7-2 and TRBJ2-7, is GAGVSQSPSNKVTEKGKDVELRCDPISGHTALYWYRQSLGQGLEFLIYFQGNSAPDKSGLPSDRFSAERTGGSVSTLTIQRTQQEDSAVYLCASSFAGGLGYEQYFGPGTRLTVT.